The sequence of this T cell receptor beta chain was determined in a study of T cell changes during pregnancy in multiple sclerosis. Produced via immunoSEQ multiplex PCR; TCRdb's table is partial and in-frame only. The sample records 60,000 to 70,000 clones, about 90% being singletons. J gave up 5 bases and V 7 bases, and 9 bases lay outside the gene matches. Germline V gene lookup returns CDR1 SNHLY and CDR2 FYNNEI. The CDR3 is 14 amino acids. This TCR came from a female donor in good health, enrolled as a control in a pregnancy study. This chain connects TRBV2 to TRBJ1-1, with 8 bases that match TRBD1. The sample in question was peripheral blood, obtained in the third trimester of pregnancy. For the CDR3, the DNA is TGTGCCAGCAAGCTCAGGGGGCTTGTGACTGAAGCTTTCTTT. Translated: CASKLRGLVTEAFF.